This TCR beta chain originates from a study of read filtering for tumor transcriptome and immune sequencing. Study context: 8 patients were R-ISS I, 16 were R-ISS II, six or seven were R-ISS III.

Germline CDR1 is MNHEY and CDR2 is SVGEGT. The V and J ends lost 1 base and 0 bases respectively, with 12 bases between them. This CDR3 spans 17 amino acids. General study findings and limits: Single-read clonotypes: 80% to 90% of IR-seq clonotypes (roughly 3.2% of reads), around three quarters of RNA-seq clonotypes (around 48% of reads).

This clonotype has at least ten counts. Antigen specificity is unknown. Molecular barcoded adaptors covering alpha/delta and beta/gamma chains were used on approximately 400 ng RNA. TCRdb itself ran the reads through MiXCR, one entry per CDR3 protein. The table lists about 130,000 distinct CDR3 sequences, 10% to 15% of them singletons. Sequencing used a population of CD138-negative cells sorted from bone marrow. This receptor was identified in a donor aged 40 or older with multiple myeloma. This rearrangement joins TRBV6-2 or TRBV6-3 to TRBJ1-4; weak D call: TRBD1 (5 bases). CDR3 residues: CASSYWGLAATNEKLFF. In DNA, the CDR3 is TGTGCCAGCAGTTACTGGGGACTAGCGGCAACTAATGAAAAACTGTTTTTT.